The 22 T cell receptor beta chains in this list originate from one sample, sequenced in a study of post-analysis software for immune sequencing data. These receptors have no known antigen. Prepared TCR beta cDNA libraries contained unique molecular identifiers. TCRdb analysed the PCR reads with MiXCR anew, one entry per CDR3 protein. The sample has about 810,000 distinct CDR3 sequences; about 53% are singletons. Regarding the study as a whole: About five TRBV segments (TRBV5-6, TRBV5-1 and TRBV20-1 among them) occurred more frequently in patients than in controls.

Specimen: blood. The receptors shown here come from a girl aged 5-17 years with multiple sclerosis.

J is TRBJ2-1 and V is TRBV2; D could derive from TRBD1 or TRBD2 (5 bases each). CDR3 size: 17 residues. V lost 6 bases and J lost 8, with 26 bases in between. CDR1 and CDR2 (germline): SNHLY, FYNNEI. The CDR3 loop reads CASRAVGRASARDEQFF. Written as DNA, the CDR3 is TGTGCCAGCAGAGCCGTGGGGCGGGCCTCAGCCCGGGATGAGCAGTTCTTC. Full variable domain (outside the CDR3, taken from reference TRBV2 and TRBJ2-1): EPEVTQTPSHQVTQMGQEVILRCVPISNHLYFYWYRQILGQKVEFLVSFYNNEISEKSEIFDDQFSVERPDGSNFTLKIRSTKLEDSAMYFCASRAVGRASARDEQFFGPGTRLTVL.

J is TRBJ1-5 and V is TRBV12-3 or TRBV12-4; D ambiguous. The CDR3 is 12 residues long. Trimming removed 6 bases from V and 4 bases from J, with 7 bases in between. CDR3 nucleotide sequence: TGTGCCAGCAGCCCCCTTAATCAGCCCCAGCATTTT. This translates into CASSPLNQPQHF.

The rearrangement uses TRBV20-1 and TRBJ2-5, with 8 bases aligning to TRBD2. The junction had 11 bases not matched to a gene; V was cut back by 5 bases and J by 3 bases. The CDR3 contains 15 residues. Germline values: CDR1 DFQATT, CDR2 SNEGSKA (reference sequence). The CDR3 is CSAWGAGGPKETQYF. DNA of the CDR3: TGCAGTGCTTGGGGGGCGGGGGGCCCCAAAGAGACCCAGTACTTC.

The V gene is TRBV29-1, the J gene TRBJ2-1, with D possibly matching TRBD1 (6 bases). V lost 6 bases to trimming and J lost 7 bases, with 19 bases between them. The CDR3 has 14 residues. The germline CDR1 and CDR2 sequences are SQVTM and ANQGSEA. CDR3 coding DNA: TGCAGCGTAACAGGGACATCAACGGGGAATGAGCAGTTCTTC. It is translated as CSVTGTSTGNEQFF.

This clonotype showed up just a few times. CDR3 DNA: TGTGCCAGCAGCCGAGGGTCCCCCCAAGAGACCCAGTACTTC. Translated, it gives CASSRGSPQETQYF. V and J are TRBV7-3 and TRBJ2-5; D perhaps matches TRBD2 (5 bases). V lost 5 bases and J lost 1, with 11 bases in between. Germline V gives CDR1 SGHTA, CDR2 FQGTGA. This CDR3 has 14 residues.

A few counts support this clonotype. The V gene is TRBV14, the J gene TRBJ2-2, with no clear D. Germline V gives CDR1 SGHDN, CDR2 FVKESK. Deletions cut 4 bases from V and 2 bases from J, with 11 bases between. The CDR3 sequence is 15 residues long. CDR3 residues: CASSPAPGNTGELFF. The CDR3 nucleotides read TGTGCCAGCAGCCCGGCCCCCGGAAACACCGGGGAGCTGTTTTTT.

This clonotype has only one observation. This chain uses TRBV20-1 with TRBJ1-2; D remains ambiguous. Germline-derived CDR1 and CDR2 are DFQATT and SNEGSKA (reference sequence). Trimming cost V 2 bases and J 6 bases, with 13 bases left between them. The CDR3 is made up of 13 amino acids. The CDR3 spells CSARRPGTNGYTF. The CDR3, as DNA: TGCAGTGCTAGACGCCCCGGAACTAATGGCTACACCTTC.

The chain couples TRBV29-1 to TRBJ2-1; possibly TRBD1 for D (6 bases). Germline CDR1 is SQVTM and CDR2 is ANQGSEA. CDR3 length: 15 amino acids. V was clipped by 1 base and J by 6 bases, with 16 bases between them. The CDR3 sequence is CSVEGEQGHCNEQFF. The CDR3 coding sequence is TGCAGCGTTGAAGGGGAACAGGGTCATTGCAATGAGCAGTTCTTC.

The V call is TRBV6-1, the J call TRBJ2-7, with no clear D. This CDR3 is 15 amino acids long. Trimming stripped 2 bases from V and 0 bases from J, with 11 bases between. The germline gives CDR1 MNHNS, CDR2 SASEGT. This chain's CDR3 is CASSELFLSSYEQYF. The CDR3 DNA reads TGTGCCAGCAGTGAATTATTTTTAAGCTCCTACGAGCAGTACTTC.

The chain has TRBV6-5 and TRBJ1-2; D may be TRBD1 (6 bases). This CDR3 has 13 residues. Per the germline V gene, CDR1 is MNHEY and CDR2 is SVGAGI. The V end was cut by 5 bases, the J end by 4 bases, with 11 bases between. The CDR3 DNA reads as TGTGCCAGCAGTGCGATACAGGGCTATGGCTACACCTTC. Translated, it gives CASSAIQGYGYTF.

The chain recombines TRBV2 with TRBJ2-1, with 7 nucleotides matching TRBD1. Germline-derived CDR1 and CDR2 are SNHLY and FYNNEI. V lost 5 bases and J lost 4; bases outside the gene matches: 8. The CDR3 is 15 amino acids. CDR3 sequence reads: CASSMGDSLYNEQFF. Written as DNA, the CDR3 is TGTGCCAGCAGTATGGGGGACAGTCTATACAATGAGCAGTTCTTC.

The chain joins TRBV20-1 to TRBJ2-3; 9 nucleotides line up with TRBD2. This CDR3 is built from 15 residues. With 5 bases clipped from V and 5 bases from J, the junction kept 11 bases outside the gene matches. Germline-derived CDR1 and CDR2 are DFQATT and SNEGSKA (reference sequence). This CDR3 reads CSAQPRRGGGDTQYF. CDR3 nucleotide sequence: TGCAGTGCTCAGCCAAGGCGGGGGGGCGGAGATACGCAGTATTTT.

This chain links TRBV12-3 or TRBV12-4 with TRBJ2-3; TRBD2 agrees at 7 bases. V was pared by 3 bases and J by 2 bases, with 2 bases of the junction left unmatched. The CDR3 consists of 14 residues. CDR3 coding DNA: TGTGCCAGCAGTTTGGGGGGGACCACAGATACGCAGTATTTT. Protein sequence: CASSLGGTTDTQYF.

The rearrangement uses TRBV30 and TRBJ2-7; TRBD1 matches 9 bases. The germline V gene encodes CDR1 GTSNPN and CDR2 SVGIG (reference sequence). V shed 2 bases and J 3 bases; nucleotides not matched to a gene: 11. The length of the CDR3 is 16 residues. This CDR3 reads CAWSKQGTGFDYEQYF. CDR3 coding DNA: TGTGCCTGGAGTAAGCAAGGGACAGGGTTTGACTACGAGCAGTACTTC.

The chain has TRBV20-1 and TRBJ1-6; D might be TRBD1 (6 bases). V was clipped by 1 base and J by 5 bases, with 15 bases between them. The CDR3 loop spans 16 amino acids. Per germline, CDR1 DFQATT and CDR2 SNEGSKA (reference sequence). The CDR3 DNA reads as TGCAGTGCTAGAGCGGGAGAGACAGGCGATAATTCACCCCTCCACTTT. Translated, it gives CSARAGETGDNSPLHF.

To note about this clonotype: A read error may account for a junction end that differs from germline. This rearrangement joins TRBV29-1 to TRBJ1-2; tentatively, D is TRBD1 (5 bases). This CDR3 is 13 amino acids long. The germline CDR1 and CDR2 sequences are SQVTM and ANQGSEA. CDR3 in DNA: TGTAGCGTTGAATCCCAGGGTTACTATGGCTACACCTTC. This translates into CSVESQGYYGYTF.

This chain links TRBV29-1 with TRBJ2-2; D perhaps matches TRBD2 (6 bases). Per the germline V gene, CDR1 is SQVTM and CDR2 is ANQGSEA. The V and J ends lost 6 bases and 7 bases respectively, with 18 bases between them. CDR3 size: 14 residues. The CDR3 loop reads CSVGGTAGSGELFF. The CDR3 DNA follows: TGCAGCGTCGGAGGGACGGCGGGCAGCGGGGAGCTGTTTTTT.

A single count supports this clonotype. This sequence joins TRBV20-1 and TRBJ2-2; D is unclear. CDR3 length equals 12 residues. Germline values: CDR1 DFQATT, CDR2 SNEGSKA (reference sequence). V was trimmed by 2 bases and J by 4 bases, leaving 5 bases between them. The chain's CDR3 is CSARWITGELFF. In DNA, the CDR3 is TGCAGTGCTAGATGGATCACCGGGGAGCTGTTTTTT.

The genes are TRBV12-3 or TRBV12-4 and TRBJ1-2, with a weak D call TRBD1 (6 bases). The CDR3 sequence is 15 residues long. V lost 4 bases and J 4 bases, leaving 16 bases between the germline ends. The CDR3 loop is CASSYDRSGSYGYTF. The CDR3 nucleotides are TGTGCCAGCAGTTACGACAGGTCAGGCAGCTATGGCTACACCTTC.

The V call is TRBV14, the J call TRBJ2-5; 9 nucleotides match TRBD2. Germline values: CDR1 SGHDN, CDR2 FVKESK. V lost 0 bases and J lost 1; bases outside the gene matches: 6. CDR3 length: 17 residues. The CDR3: CASSQEPEREAQETQYF. The CDR3 DNA is TGTGCCAGCAGCCAAGAACCCGAGCGGGAGGCCCAAGAGACCCAGTACTTC.

V usage is TRBV29-1 and J usage is TRBJ1-2; D may be TRBD1 (5 bases). V shed 1 base and J shed 5 bases, with 11 bases lying between them. This CDR3 comprises 13 residues. Per the germline V gene, CDR1 is SQVTM and CDR2 is ANQGSEA. The CDR3 sequence is CSVEGGTRYGYTF. CDR3 DNA: TGCAGCGTTGAAGGCGGGACCAGATATGGCTACACCTTC.

The rearrangement joins TRBV7-3 to TRBJ2-7; D is perhaps TRBD2 (5 bases). From germline, CDR1 is SGHTA and CDR2 FQGTGA. Trimming removed 5 bases at V and 0 bases at J, with 17 bases between. CDR3 size: 16 residues. CDR3 nucleotides: TGTGCCAGCAGCCCCACTAGGACCAAAGGCTCCTACGAGCAGTACTTC. Protein sequence: CASSPTRTKGSYEQYF.